This T cell receptor beta chain was profiled in a study of blood T cell repertoires in COVID-19. The wider study: Italy, Spain and the United States were the sources of the convalescent and acute COVID-19 samples.

The protocol was immunoSEQ multiplex PCR, while the TCRdb copy is restricted to in-frame clones and leaves out a portion. The table shows around 200,000 clones, with just over 85% occurring only once. The germline V gene has CDR1 KGHSH and CDR2 LQKENI. The CDR3 sequence is 15 residues long. V lost 2 bases to trimming and J lost 1 base; unmatched junction nucleotides: 4. This clone has a single count. This sequence joins TRBV18 and TRBJ1-1, with 7 positions matching TRBD1. The sample consisted of peripheral blood. This TCR came from a man aged 80 or over with acute or convalescent COVID-19. CDR3 coding DNA: TGTGCCAGCTCACCAGGACAGGTCCAGAACACTGAAGCTTTCTTT. Its translation: CASSPGQVQNTEAFF.